The rows below give T cell receptor beta chains drawn from one sample of a study of cytomegalovirus exposure and HLA in healthy donors. Assay used: immunoSEQ multiplex PCR; TCRdb lists only in-frame clones, some missing. The sample lists some 110,000 clones, more than 70% occurring once. The sample consisted of PBMCs. The receptors were sampled from a man aged 18 to 30 in good health and CMV-seronegative. The CDR3 runs from the conserved cysteine through the conserved F or W. D genes are given only for firm matches. The size field is filled for only some rows; it gives once, few, many or a size class.

TRBJ2-5	NA	NA	TRBV7-9	CASSLVADLGTQYF	TGTGCCAGCAGCTTAGTTGCGGATTTGGGGACCCAGTACTTC
TRBJ2-3	NA	NA	TRBV6-4	CASSDPTGLRDTQYF	TGTGCCAGCAGTGACCCTACTGGACTCAGGGATACGCAGTATTTT
TRBJ1-1	NA	once	TRBV2	CASPMGGFNTEAFF	TGTGCCAGCCCCATGGGGGGTTTTAACACTGAAGCTTTCTTT
TRBJ2-1	NA	NA	TRBV14	CASSHRDTFYYEQFF	TGTGCCAGCAGCCACCGGGACACGTTTTATTATGAGCAGTTCTTC
TRBJ1-3	NA	NA	TRBV30	CAWRTGSGNTIYF	TGTGCCTGGAGGACAGGCTCTGGAAACACCATATATTTT
TRBJ1-6	TRBD1	NA	TRBV2	CASSPSNRGNSPLHF	TGTGCCAGCAGTCCAAGCAACAGGGGGAATTCACCCCTCCACTTT
TRBJ2-3	TRBD2	NA	TRBV2	CASSVGLATSTDTQYF	TGTGCCAGCAGTGTGGGACTAGCGACTAGCACAGATACGCAGTATTTT
TRBJ1-5	TRBD1	NA	TRBV13	CASSFRTGGIDQPQHF	TGTGCCAGCAGCTTTCGGACAGGGGGGATCGATCAGCCCCAGCATTTT
TRBJ2-3	TRBD2	NA	TRBV5-1	CASSYVTSSSPSTDTQYF	TGCGCCAGCAGCTACGTGACTAGCAGCTCTCCTAGCACAGATACGCAGTATTTT
TRBJ2-2	TRBD2	NA	TRBV27	CASSWTSGNTGELFF	TGTGCCAGCAGTTGGACTAGCGGAAACACCGGGGAGCTGTTTTTT
TRBJ1-4	TRBD1	NA	TRBV9	CIRPGTGARRGEKLFF	TGCATACGTCCCGGGACAGGGGCTCGGCGGGGTGAAAAACTGTTTTTT
TRBJ1-2	TRBD1	NA	TRBV25-1	CASSRDRVGYTF	TGTGCCAGCAGTCGGGACAGGGTCGGCTACACCTTC
TRBJ2-3	NA	NA	TRBV5-1	CASSLLTDRSADTQYF	TGCGCCAGCAGCCTACTAACTGACAGGTCCGCAGATACGCAGTATTTT
TRBJ2-1	NA	NA	TRBV6-1	CASSEASSSYNEQFF	TGTGCCAGCAGCGAAGCGTCGAGCTCCTACAATGAGCAGTTCTTC
TRBJ2-3	TRBD2	NA	TRBV5-4	CASSPAGGLDTQYF	TGTGCCAGCAGCCCAGCGGGGGGGCTGGATACGCAGTATTTT
TRBJ2-1	TRBD1	NA	TRBV19	CASTLSRGQLNEQFF	TGTGCCAGTACCCTCAGTAGGGGACAGCTCAATGAGCAGTTCTTC
TRBJ2-5	NA	NA	TRBV6-6	CASSTRAGQLGETQYF	TGTGCCAGCAGTACCCGCGCGGGACAGTTGGGAGAGACCCAGTACTTC
TRBJ1-5	NA	NA	TRBV27	CASRDRFFGQPQHF	TGTGCCAGCAGAGACAGGTTTTTCGGTCAGCCCCAGCATTTT
TRBJ2-7	NA	once	TRBV7-2	CASSSRGGQSSYEQYF	TGTGCCAGCAGCTCCCGAGGTGGACAAAGCTCCTACGAGCAGTACTTC
TRBJ1-5	NA	NA	TRBV30	CAWSGVNQPQHF	TGTGCCTGGAGTGGAGTTAATCAGCCCCAGCATTTT
TRBJ2-3	TRBD2	NA	TRBV5-1	CASSLDPSGRRTDTQYF	TGCGCCAGCAGCTTGGACCCTAGCGGGAGGAGGACAGATACGCAGTATTTT
TRBJ1-1	NA	NA	TRBV4-1	CASSQDPVPGVNTEAFF	TGCGCCAGCAGCCAAGATCCCGTGCCAGGGGTGAACACTGAAGCTTTCTTT
TRBJ2-2	TRBD1	NA	TRBV30	CAWRKTGATGELFF	TGTGCCTGGAGAAAGACAGGGGCCACCGGGGAGCTGTTTTTT
TRBJ2-1	NA	NA	TRBV6-5	CASSYSNSPRSDEQFF	TGTGCCAGCAGTTACTCGAATAGTCCTAGATCGGATGAGCAGTTCTTC
TRBJ2-3	TRBD1	NA	TRBV11-2	CASSTDRAITDTQYF	TGTGCCAGCAGCACGGACAGGGCCATCACAGATACGCAGTATTTT
TRBJ2-3	TRBD2	NA	TRBV2	CASSPRGGLELTDTQYF	TGTGCCAGCAGTCCTCGGGGGGGCCTCGAGCTCACAGATACGCAGTATTTT
TRBJ1-1	NA	NA	TRBV19	CASSVRGTEAFF	TGTGCCAGTAGCGTCCGAGGCACTGAAGCTTTCTTT
TRBJ2-1	TRBD2	NA	TRBV5-1	CASSLLAGGGYEQFF	TGCGCCAGCAGCCTACTAGCGGGAGGGGGCTATGAGCAGTTCTTC
TRBJ1-2	TRBD1	NA	TRBV6-5	CASSFRQGGGYTF	TGTGCCAGCAGTTTTCGACAGGGGGGTGGCTACACCTTC
TRBJ1-3	TRBD1	NA	TRBV7-2	CASSLAQGVVGNTIYF	TGTGCCAGCAGCTTAGCGCAGGGGGTAGTTGGAAACACCATATATTTT
TRBJ1-2	NA	NA	TRBV10-2	CASSEGRDNGYTF	TGCGCCAGCAGTGAAGGCAGGGACAATGGCTACACCTTC
TRBJ1-2	TRBD1	NA	TRBV5-1	CASSATGGNYGYTF	TGCGCCAGCAGCGCGACAGGGGGCAACTATGGCTACACCTTC
TRBJ2-7	NA	once	TRBV5-1	CASSLLGQTYEQYF	TGCGCCAGCAGCTTGTTGGGACAAACCTACGAGCAGTACTTC
TRBJ2-1	TRBD2	NA	TRBV4-2	CASSQVGLAGDVDEQFF	TGTGCCAGCAGCCAAGTGGGGTTAGCGGGAGACGTCGATGAGCAGTTCTTC
TRBJ2-7	TRBD1	NA	TRBV10-3	CAIGTGGYEQYF	TGTGCCATCGGGACAGGGGGCTACGAGCAGTACTTC
TRBJ1-2	NA	NA	TRBV7-9	CASSPGSGPYYGYTF	TGTGCCAGCAGTCCAGGTTCAGGCCCCTACTATGGCTACACCTTC
TRBJ2-2	TRBD2	NA	TRBV29-1	CSVEEVAGAGELFF	TGCAGCGTCGAAGAGGTAGCGGGAGCTGGGGAGCTGTTTTTT
TRBJ2-1	TRBD1	NA	TRBV7-8	CASSWGQVENEQFF	TGTGCCAGCAGCTGGGGACAGGTAGAGAATGAGCAGTTCTTC
TRBJ2-5	TRBD2	NA	TRBV11-2	CASSLGVGQTSGGQETQYF	TGTGCCAGCAGCTTAGGGGTAGGGCAAACTAGCGGAGGGCAGGAGACCCAGTACTTC
TRBJ1-2	NA	NA	TRBV29-1	CSVAVDTLYGYTF	TGCAGCGTTGCAGTTGACACCCTCTATGGCTACACCTTC
TRBJ1-2	NA	few	TRBV2	CASSGGVGGYTF	TGTGCCAGCAGTGGGGGCGTAGGGGGCTACACCTTC
TRBJ2-5	NA	NA	TRBV11-2	CASSLGARGMETQYF	TGTGCCAGCAGCTTAGGCGCTAGGGGAATGGAGACCCAGTACTTC
TRBJ2-3	TRBD2	NA	TRBV6-5	CASSWSGRTSTDTQYF	TGTGCCAGCAGTTGGAGCGGGAGGACTAGCACAGATACGCAGTATTTT
TRBJ1-1	NA	NA	TRBV7-9	CASRPGGNTEAFF	TGTGCCAGCAGACCAGGAGGGAACACTGAAGCTTTCTTT